One sample yielded the 21 T cell receptor beta chains listed below, sequenced in a study of blood T cell repertoires in COVID-19. The data were produced by immunoSEQ multiplex PCR, yet TCRdb's version contains in-frame clones alone and is incomplete. The table lists approximately 300,000 clones, over 90% of them singletons. Sequenced material: PBMCs or T cells enriched from blood (not recorded which). The source of these receptors is a woman in her thirties who had been exposed to COVID-19.

The chain has TRBV19 and TRBJ2-7; TRBD2 aligns across 11 bases. Germline V lookup: CDR1 LNHDA, CDR2 SQIVND (reference sequence). After removal of 3 bases from V and 4 bases from J, the junction contained 8 bases not matched to a gene. This CDR3 comprises 16 residues. CDR3 sequence (DNA): TGTGCCAGTAGTATGGCGGTAGCGGGGGGGGTGTACGAGCAGTACTTC. Protein: CASSMAVAGGVYEQYF.

V is TRBV25-1 and J is TRBJ1-5; D remains unclear. Germline V gene lookup returns CDR1 MGHDK and CDR2 SYGVNS. Trimming pared 1 base from V and 1 base from J, leaving 2 bases between. This CDR3 region has 13 residues. The CDR3: CASSESSNQPQHF. Written as DNA, the CDR3 is TGTGCCAGCAGTGAATCGAGCAATCAGCCCCAGCATTTT.

J is TRBJ2-5 and V is TRBV7-2, with D hard to call. The CDR3 loop spans 12 amino acids. V shed 5 bases and J shed 5 bases, with 9 bases lying between them. Germline V gives CDR1 SGHTA, CDR2 FQGNSA. The CDR3 reads CASSARSETQYF. The CDR3, as DNA: TGTGCCAGCAGCGCCAGGTCGGAGACCCAGTACTTC.

This CDR3 is CATSDTPGQQETQYF. The CDR3 nucleotides read TGTGCCACCAGTGATACACCGGGACAGCAAGAGACCCAGTACTTC. The V gene is TRBV24-1, the J gene TRBJ2-5, with 7 bases matching TRBD1. Germline CDR1 KGHDR, CDR2 SFDVKD. V shed 3 bases, J shed 2 bases, and the junction held 5 bases outside the gene matches. This CDR3 has 15 amino acids.

CDR3 residues: CASKKGFLVTF. The CDR3, as DNA: TGTGCCAGTAAAAAGGGGTTTTTAGTCACCTTC. V is TRBV19 and J is TRBJ1-2; a weak D match, TRBD1 (5 bases). CDR3 length: 11 residues. Germline V lookup: CDR1 LNHDA, CDR2 SQIVND (reference sequence). The ends were cut back, 7 bases at V and 13 bases at J, with 16 bases in the middle.

J is TRBJ1-3 and V is TRBV2; D gene unclear. CDR1 SNHLY and CDR2 FYNNEI come from the germline V gene. V dropped 4 bases and J dropped 0 bases, with 7 bases sitting between them. There are 14 residues in the CDR3. The CDR3 is CASSAGSSGNTIYF. Here the CDR3 DNA reads TGTGCCAGCAGTGCTGGCAGCTCTGGAAACACCATATATTTT.

The rearrangement links TRBV5-5 to TRBJ1-3; D is ambiguous. The CDR3 loop spans 15 amino acids. The V gene lost 3 bases and the J gene lost 0 bases, with 10 bases spanning the gap. Germline CDR1 SGHKS, CDR2 YYEKEE (reference sequence). Written as DNA, the CDR3 is TGTGCCAGCAGCTCTGAAGCGGGCTCTGGAAACACCATATATTTT. Translated: CASSSEAGSGNTIYF. Complete variable domain (other parts from reference TRBV5-5 and TRBJ1-3): DAGVTQSPTHLIKTRGQQVTLRCSPISGHKSVSWYQQVLGQGPQFIFQYYEKEERGRGNFPDRFSARQFPNYSSELNVNALLLGDSALYLCASSSEAGSGNTIYFGEGSWLTVV.

The V and J genes are TRBV2 and TRBJ2-7; D is possibly TRBD1 (6 bases). The CDR3 is 14 amino acids. V lost 8 bases, J lost 1 base, and 15 bases lay in between. Germline V gene sequence: CDR1 SNHLY, CDR2 FYNNEI. CDR3 residues: CASGNRANSYEQYF. For the CDR3, the DNA is TGTGCCAGCGGAAACAGGGCGAATTCCTACGAGCAGTACTTC.

The chain joins TRBV5-8 to TRBJ2-5, with TRBD1 matching over 8 bases. J gave up 10 bases and V 0 bases, and 8 bases lay outside the gene matches. Germline V gives CDR1 SGHTS, CDR2 YDEGEE. The CDR3 totals 14 residues. The CDR3 protein is CASSLAGQGRIQYF. DNA of the CDR3: TGTGCCAGCAGCTTGGCCGGACAGGGAAGGATCCAGTACTTC.

The gene calls are TRBV5-4 and TRBJ2-1, with 12 bases matching TRBD2. CDR1 is SGHNT and CDR2 is YYREEE in the germline V gene (reference sequence). V lost 0 bases to trimming and J lost 0 bases; unmatched junction nucleotides: 4. The CDR3 is made up of 18 amino acids. The CDR3 region has the DNA TGTGCCAGCAGCTTGGGGACTAGCGGGGCCAGCTCCTACAATGAGCAGTTCTTC. Encoded protein: CASSLGTSGASSYNEQFF.

This clone was found a few times. This chain connects TRBV27 to TRBJ1-5; 9 positions match TRBD1. This CDR3 has 17 residues. Per the germline V gene, CDR1 is MNHEY and CDR2 is SMNVEV (reference sequence). Trimming at V came to 4 bases and at J to 5 bases, leaving 12 bases not matched to a gene. CDR3 bases: TGTGCCAGCAGTTATACAGGGGGCATCGGACTTTATCAGCCCCAGCATTTT. This gives the protein CASSYTGGIGLYQPQHF.

This sequence joins TRBV19 and TRBJ1-5; 7 nucleotides agree with TRBD1. V lost 8 bases to trimming and J lost 0 bases; unmatched junction nucleotides: 10. Looked up from germline, CDR1 is LNHDA and CDR2 is SQIVND (reference sequence). The CDR3 has 16 residues. CDR3 sequence: CASGDGTDLSNQPQHF. The CDR3, as DNA: TGTGCCAGTGGGGATGGGACAGACCTTAGCAATCAGCCCCAGCATTTT. The full variable domain, in which reference TRBV19 and TRBJ1-5 provide the parts outside the CDR3, is DGGITQSPKYLFRKEGQNVTLSCEQNLNHDAMYWYRQDPGQGLRLIYYSQIVNDFQKGDIAEGYSVSREKKESFPLTVTSAQKNPTAFYLCASGDGTDLSNQPQHFGDGTRLSIL.

The chain couples TRBV5-1 to TRBJ1-4; 7 nucleotides align to TRBD1. Trimming removed 3 bases from V and 5 bases from J; junction bases left unmatched: 1. CDR1 SGHRS and CDR2 YFSETQ come from the germline V gene. The CDR3 loop spans 13 amino acids. CDR3 sequence (DNA): TGCGCCAGCAGCTGGGACAGCAATGAAAAACTGTTTTTT. It translates to CASSWDSNEKLFF.

V usage is TRBV5-1 and J usage is TRBJ2-4, with D possibly TRBD2 on 5 matching bases. The CDR3 has 17 amino acids. Trimming cost V 6 bases and J 0 bases, with 19 bases left between them. Germline values: CDR1 SGHRS, CDR2 YFSETQ. This CDR3 reads CASTPTPGGLAKNIQYF. The CDR3 DNA is TGCGCCAGCACCCCTACCCCCGGAGGCTTAGCCAAAAACATTCAGTACTTC. The entire variable domain, with the rest obtained from reference TRBV5-1 and TRBJ2-4, is as follows: KAGVTQTPRYLIKTRGQQVTLSCSPISGHRSVSWYQQTPGQGLQFLFEYFSETQRNKGNFPGRFSGRQFSNSRSEMNVSTLELGDSALYLCASTPTPGGLAKNIQYFGAGTRLSVL.

V usage is TRBV6-2 or TRBV6-3 and J usage is TRBJ1-4; D is undetermined. V was pared by 2 bases and J by 12 bases, with 10 bases between. The CDR3 extends over 12 amino acids. Per the germline V gene, CDR1 is MNHEY and CDR2 is SVGEGT. The CDR3 sequence is CASSYPHTELFF. CDR3 sequence (DNA): TGTGCCAGCAGTTACCCCCATACGGAACTGTTTTTT.

V is TRBV4-2 and J is TRBJ1-5, with 10 bases lining up with TRBD1. Looked up from germline, CDR1 is LGHNA and CDR2 is YNFKEQ. J was trimmed by 6 bases and V by 2 bases; bases with no gene match: 10. The CDR3 is 17 residues long. CDR3 bases: TGTGCCAGCAGCCAAAATTTCCAAGGACAGGGGGGTCAGCCCCAGCATTTT. Residues: CASSQNFQGQGGQPQHF.

The chain links TRBV10-3 to TRBJ1-1, with TRBD1 as a possible D gene (6 bases). Germline CDR1 ENHRY, CDR2 SYGVKD. This CDR3 comprises 13 residues. V was pared by 4 bases and J by 3 bases, with 9 bases between. CDR3 in amino acids: CAISVGAHTEAFF. CDR3 DNA sequence: TGTGCCATCAGTGTGGGGGCGCACACTGAAGCTTTCTTT.

The CDR3 loop is CASSLRDRGGPGELFF. In nucleotides, the CDR3 is TGTGCCAGCAGCTTGCGGGACAGGGGCGGCCCCGGGGAGCTGTTTTTT. The genes are TRBV7-8 and TRBJ2-2; 10 nucleotides match TRBD1. The CDR3 spans 16 residues. Germline CDR1 SGHVS, CDR2 FQNEAQ. J gave up 6 bases and V 3 bases, and 7 bases lay outside the gene matches.

Written as DNA, the CDR3 is TGTGCCAGCAGCCACGAGGGACAGGGGGCTGTAGGCACTGAAGCTTTCTTT. It is translated as CASSHEGQGAVGTEAFF. The chain links TRBV7-3 to TRBJ1-1; 12 bases fit TRBD1. Germline V gives CDR1 SGHTA, CDR2 FQGTGA. The CDR3 length is 17 residues. V shed 5 bases and J 4 bases; nucleotides not matched to a gene: 11.

V is TRBV27 and J is TRBJ2-3; maybe TRBD2 (5 bases). Germline-derived CDR1 and CDR2 are MNHEY and SMNVEV (reference sequence). V was trimmed by 1 base and J by 2 bases, leaving 19 bases between them. CDR3 length equals 18 residues. CDR3 nucleotides: TGTGCCAGCAGTTTATATCCGGGGTCTGTTTACAACACAGATACGCAGTATTTT. It translates to CASSLYPGSVYNTDTQYF.

The DNA of the CDR3 is TGTGCCAGAAGCTATCGGGGATGGTATGGCTACACCTTC. This codes for CARSYRGWYGYTF. This sequence joins TRBV7-5 and TRBJ1-2. TRBV7-5 is labeled a pseudogene. The CDR3 runs 13 residues.